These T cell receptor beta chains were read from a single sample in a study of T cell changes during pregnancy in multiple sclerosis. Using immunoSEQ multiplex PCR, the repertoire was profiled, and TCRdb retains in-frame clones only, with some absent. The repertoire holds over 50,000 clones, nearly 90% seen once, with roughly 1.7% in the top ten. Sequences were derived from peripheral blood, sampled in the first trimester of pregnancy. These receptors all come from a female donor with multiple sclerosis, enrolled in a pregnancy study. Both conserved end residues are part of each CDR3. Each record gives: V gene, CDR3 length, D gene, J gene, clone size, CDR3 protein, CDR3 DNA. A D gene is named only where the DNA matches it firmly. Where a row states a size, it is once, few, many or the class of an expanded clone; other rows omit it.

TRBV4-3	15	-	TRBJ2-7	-	CASSQERTGSYEQYF	TGCGCCAGCAGCCAAGAAAGAACCGGGAGCTACGAGCAGTACTTC
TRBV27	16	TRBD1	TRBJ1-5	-	CASSLRGQGARQPQHF	TGTGCCAGCAGTTTAAGGGGACAGGGGGCTCGGCAGCCCCAGCATTTT
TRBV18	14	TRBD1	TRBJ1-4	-	CASSPGQGNEKLFF	TGTGCCAGCTCACCGGGACAGGGTAACGAAAAACTGTTTTTT
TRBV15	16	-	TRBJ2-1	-	CATSRDQGLGTNEQFF	TGTGCCACCAGCAGAGATCAAGGATTAGGGACAAATGAGCAGTTCTTC
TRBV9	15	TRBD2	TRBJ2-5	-	CASSVSWTSLQTQYF	TGTGCCAGCAGCGTGAGTTGGACTAGTCTACAGACCCAGTACTTC
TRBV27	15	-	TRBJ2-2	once	CASNLRAANTGELFF	TGTGCCAGCAATCTGCGGGCCGCGAACACCGGGGAGCTGTTTTTT
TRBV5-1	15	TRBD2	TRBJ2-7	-	CASSLGLAVLEEQYF	TGCGCCAGCAGCTTGGGACTAGCGGTCTTGGAGGAGCAGTACTTC
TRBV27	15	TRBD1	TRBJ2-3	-	CASSSGQGMTDTQYF	TGTGCCAGCAGTTCGGGACAGGGTATGACAGATACGCAGTATTTT
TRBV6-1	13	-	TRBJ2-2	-	CASSRVKGGELFF	TGTGCCAGCAGTCGGGTGAAAGGCGGGGAGCTGTTTTTT
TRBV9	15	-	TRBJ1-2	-	CASSVTETSNYGYTF	TGTGCCAGCAGCGTTACGGAAACTAGTAACTATGGCTACACCTTC
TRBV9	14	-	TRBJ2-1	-	CASSVGRTYNEQFF	TGTGCCAGCAGCGTAGGCCGGACTTACAATGAGCAGTTCTTC
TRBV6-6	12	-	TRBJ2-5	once	CASSLSIETQYF	TGTGCCAGCAGTCTATCTATCGAGACCCAGTACTTC
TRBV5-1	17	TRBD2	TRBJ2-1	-	CASSITGTSGSMNEQFF	TGCGCCAGCAGCATCACCGGGACTAGCGGGAGTATGAATGAGCAGTTCTTC
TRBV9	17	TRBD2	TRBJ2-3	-	CASSVAKLAEPTDTQYF	TGTGCCAGCAGCGTAGCTAAGCTAGCGGAGCCCACAGATACGCAGTATTTT
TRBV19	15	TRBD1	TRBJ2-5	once	CATQGQGLMQETQYF	TGTGCCACCCAGGGACAGGGCTTAATGCAAGAGACCCAGTACTTC
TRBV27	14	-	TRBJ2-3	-	CASSWQGHTDTQYF	TGTGCCAGCAGTTGGCAGGGGCACACAGATACGCAGTATTTT
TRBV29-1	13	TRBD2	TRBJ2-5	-	CSVVRGGGETQYF	TGCAGCGTTGTGCGGGGGGGAGGGGAGACCCAGTACTTC
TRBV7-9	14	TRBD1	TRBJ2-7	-	CASSRQGVSYEQYF	TGTGCCAGCAGCCGACAGGGGGTCTCCTACGAGCAGTACTTC
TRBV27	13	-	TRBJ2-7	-	CASSFSFSYEQYF	TGTGCCAGCAGTTTTAGTTTCTCCTACGAGCAGTACTTC
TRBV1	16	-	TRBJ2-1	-	CTSSPLRESSYNEQFF	TGCACCAGCAGCCCCCTTCGCGAGAGCTCCTACAATGAGCAGTTCTTC
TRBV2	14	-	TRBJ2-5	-	CASSGPSSAETQYF	TGTGCCAGCAGTGGTCCTAGCAGTGCAGAGACCCAGTACTTC
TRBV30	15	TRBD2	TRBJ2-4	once	CAWSRGGLAKNIQYF	TGTGCCTGGAGTCGCGGGGGACTAGCCAAAAACATTCAGTACTTC
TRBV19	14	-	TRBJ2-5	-	CASNPTVNQETQYF	TGTGCCAGTAACCCGACAGTCAACCAAGAGACCCAGTACTTC
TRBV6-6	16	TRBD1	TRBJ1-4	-	CASSFRAGQGREKLFF	TGTGCCAGCAGTTTCCGAGCGGGACAGGGGCGAGAAAAACTGTTTTTT
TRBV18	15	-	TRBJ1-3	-	CASSPVRDITNTIYF	TGTGCCAGCTCACCCGTCCGGGACATTACAAACACCATATATTTT
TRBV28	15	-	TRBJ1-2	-	CASRRTGHGNYGYTF	TGTGCCAGCAGAAGAACAGGCCACGGAAACTATGGCTACACCTTC
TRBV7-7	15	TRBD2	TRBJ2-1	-	CASSLEAGAVDEQFF	TGTGCTAGCAGCTTAGAAGCGGGAGCGGTAGATGAGCAGTTCTTC
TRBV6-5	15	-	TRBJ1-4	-	CASSYEGGGSEKLFF	TGTGCCAGCAGTTATGAAGGGGGGGGAAGTGAAAAACTGTTTTTT
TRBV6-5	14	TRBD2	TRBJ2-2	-	CASSAGSSTGELFF	TGTGCCAGTTCAGCGGGATCGAGCACCGGGGAGCTGTTTTTT
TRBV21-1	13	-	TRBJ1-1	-	CASRGQSNTEAFF	TGTGCCAGCAGAGGACAGTCGAACACTGAAGCTTTCTTT
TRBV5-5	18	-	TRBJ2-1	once	CASSLASQGPKHHYEQFF	TGTGCCAGCAGCTTGGCCTCGCAGGGTCCGAAACATCATTATGAGCAGTTCTTC
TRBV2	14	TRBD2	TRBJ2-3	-	CASQLAGVVDTQYF	TGTGCCAGCCAGCTAGCGGGAGTAGTAGATACGCAGTATTTT
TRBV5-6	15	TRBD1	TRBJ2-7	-	CASSRRGQGVKGQYF	TGTGCCAGCAGCCGCCGTGGACAGGGGGTAAAGGGGCAGTACTTC
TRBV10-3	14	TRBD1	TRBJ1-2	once	CAISETGGVYGYTF	TGTGCCATCAGTGAGACAGGGGGTGTTTATGGCTACACCTTC
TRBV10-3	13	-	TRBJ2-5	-	CAISGAGWETQYF	TGTGCCATCAGTGGTGCAGGGTGGGAGACCCAGTACTTC
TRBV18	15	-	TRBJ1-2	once	CASSPVDDSPYGYTF	TGTGCCAGCTCACCGGTGGATGACTCCCCCTATGGCTACACCTTC
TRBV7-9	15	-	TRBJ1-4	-	CASSLQWGLDEKLFF	TGTGCCAGCAGCTTACAATGGGGGCTGGATGAAAAACTGTTTTTT
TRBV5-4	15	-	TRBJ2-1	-	CASSLFQQENNEQFF	TGTGCCAGCAGCCTATTCCAACAGGAGAACAATGAGCAGTTCTTC
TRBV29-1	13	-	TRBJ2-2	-	CSVLTDNTGELFF	TGCAGCGTTCTGACAGATAACACCGGGGAGCTGTTTTTT
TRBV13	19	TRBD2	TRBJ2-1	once	CASSLGRLAGGESYNEQFF	TGTGCCAGCAGCTTAGGCCGACTAGCGGGAGGTGAGTCCTACAATGAGCAGTTCTTC
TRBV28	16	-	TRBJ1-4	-	CASSLGTGRGGEKLFF	TGTGCCAGCAGTTTAGGAACAGGGAGAGGGGGTGAAAAACTGTTTTTT
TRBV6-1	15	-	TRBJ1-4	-	CASSKSRLTNEKLFF	TGTGCCAGCAGTAAAAGCAGGCTGACTAATGAAAAACTGTTTTTT
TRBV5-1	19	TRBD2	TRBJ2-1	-	CASSPGPGLAGGSYNEQFF	TGCGCCAGCAGCCCCGGCCCGGGACTAGCGGGAGGGTCCTACAATGAGCAGTTCTTC
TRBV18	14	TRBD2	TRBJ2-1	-	CASSTGLAAYEQFF	TGTGCCAGCTCCACCGGACTAGCAGCATATGAGCAGTTCTTC
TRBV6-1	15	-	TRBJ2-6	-	CASSEPGSGANVLTF	TGTGCCAGCAGTGAACCGGGCTCTGGGGCCAACGTCCTGACTTTC
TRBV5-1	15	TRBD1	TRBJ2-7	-	CASSSLQGTPYEQYF	TGCGCCAGCAGCTCCCTACAGGGGACCCCCTACGAGCAGTACTTC
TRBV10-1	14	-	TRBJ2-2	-	CASKDSPNTGELFF	TGCGCCAGCAAAGACAGCCCGAACACCGGGGAGCTGTTTTTT
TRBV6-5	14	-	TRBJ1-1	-	CASSYEGRETEAFF	TGTGCCAGCAGTTACGAGGGAAGGGAAACTGAAGCTTTCTTT
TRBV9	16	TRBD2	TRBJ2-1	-	CASSVTGTSSFDEQFF	TGTGCCAGCAGCGTTACCGGGACTAGCAGTTTCGATGAGCAGTTCTTC
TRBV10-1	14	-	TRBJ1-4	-	CASSESTGNEKLFF	TGCGCCAGCAGTGAGTCGACGGGGAATGAAAAACTGTTTTTT
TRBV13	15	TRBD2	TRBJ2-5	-	CASTSRGLVRETQYF	TGTGCCAGCACCTCCCGGGGACTAGTGCGAGAGACCCAGTACTTC
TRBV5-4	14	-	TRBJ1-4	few	CASSLGQNNEKLFF	TGTGCCAGCAGCTTGGGACAAAATAATGAAAAACTGTTTTTT
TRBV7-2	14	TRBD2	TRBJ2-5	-	CASSLNGGRETQYF	TGTGCCAGCAGCTTAAACGGGGGGAGAGAGACCCAGTACTTC
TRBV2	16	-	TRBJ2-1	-	CASRFRKDREENEQFF	TGTGCCAGCAGGTTCCGTAAAGACAGGGAGGAGAATGAGCAGTTCTTC
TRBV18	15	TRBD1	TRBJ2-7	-	CASSPGQGMTYEQYF	TGTGCCAGCTCACCGGGACAGGGTATGACCTACGAGCAGTACTTC
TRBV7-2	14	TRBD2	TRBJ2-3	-	CASSRGGSADTQYF	TGTGCCAGCAGCCGGGGGGGGAGCGCAGATACGCAGTATTTT
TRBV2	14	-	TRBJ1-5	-	CASSRGNGNQPQHF	TGTGCCAGCAGTCGAGGGAATGGCAATCAGCCCCAGCATTTT